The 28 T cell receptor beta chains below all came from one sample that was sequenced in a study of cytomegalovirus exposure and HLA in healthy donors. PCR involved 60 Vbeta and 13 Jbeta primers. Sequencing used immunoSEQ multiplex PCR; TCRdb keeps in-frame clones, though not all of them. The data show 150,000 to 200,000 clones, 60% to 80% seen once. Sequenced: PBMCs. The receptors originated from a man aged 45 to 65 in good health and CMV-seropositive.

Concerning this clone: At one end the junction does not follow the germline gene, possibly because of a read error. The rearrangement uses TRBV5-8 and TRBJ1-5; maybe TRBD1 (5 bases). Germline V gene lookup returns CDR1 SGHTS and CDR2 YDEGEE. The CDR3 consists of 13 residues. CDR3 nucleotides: TGTGCCAGCAGCTCGGGGGACGGTCAGCTCCAGCATTTT. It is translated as CASSSGDGQLQHF.

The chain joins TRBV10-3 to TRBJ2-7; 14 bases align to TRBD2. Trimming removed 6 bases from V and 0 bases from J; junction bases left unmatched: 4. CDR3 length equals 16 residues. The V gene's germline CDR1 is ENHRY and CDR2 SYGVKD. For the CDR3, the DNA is TGTGCCATCAGACGGACTAGCGGGGGGAGCTCCTACGAGCAGTACTTC. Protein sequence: CAIRRTSGGSSYEQYF.

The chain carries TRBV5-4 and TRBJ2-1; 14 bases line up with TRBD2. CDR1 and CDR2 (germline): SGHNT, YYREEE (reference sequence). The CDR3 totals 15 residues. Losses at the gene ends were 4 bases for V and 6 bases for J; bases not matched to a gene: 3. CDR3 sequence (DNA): TGTGCCAGCAGCCCGGGACTAGCGGGGGCCAATGAGCAGTTCTTC. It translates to CASSPGLAGANEQFF.

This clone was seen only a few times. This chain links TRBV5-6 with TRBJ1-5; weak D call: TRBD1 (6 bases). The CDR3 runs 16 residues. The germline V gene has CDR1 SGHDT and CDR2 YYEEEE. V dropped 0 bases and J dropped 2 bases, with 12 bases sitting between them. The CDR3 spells CASSLGDIGGNQPQHF. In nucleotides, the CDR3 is TGTGCCAGCAGCTTGGGGGACATTGGGGGCAATCAGCCCCAGCATTTT. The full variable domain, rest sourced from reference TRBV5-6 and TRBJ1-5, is DAGVTQSPTHLIKTRGQQVTLRCSPKSGHDTVSWYQQALGQGPQFIFQYYEEEERQRGNFPDRFSGHQFPNYSSELNVNALLLGDSALYLCASSLGDIGGNQPQHFGDGTRLSIL.

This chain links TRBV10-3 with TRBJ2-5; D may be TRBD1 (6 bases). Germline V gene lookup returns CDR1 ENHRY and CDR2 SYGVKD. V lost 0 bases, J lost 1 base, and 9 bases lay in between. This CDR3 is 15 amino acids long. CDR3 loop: CAISESQGSQETQYF. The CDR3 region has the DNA TGTGCCATCAGTGAGTCCCAGGGGTCCCAAGAGACCCAGTACTTC.

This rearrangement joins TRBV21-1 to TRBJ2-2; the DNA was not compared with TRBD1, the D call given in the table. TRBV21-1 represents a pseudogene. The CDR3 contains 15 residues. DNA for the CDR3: TGTGCCAGCAGCACACGGACAGGGGAAGACGGGGAGCTGTTTTTT. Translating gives CASSTRTGEDGELFF.

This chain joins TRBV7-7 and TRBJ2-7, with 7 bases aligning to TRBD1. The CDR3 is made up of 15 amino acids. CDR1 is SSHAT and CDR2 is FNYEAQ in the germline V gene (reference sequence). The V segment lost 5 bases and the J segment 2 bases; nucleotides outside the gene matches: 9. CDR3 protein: CASSPRTGDPYEQYF. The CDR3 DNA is TGTGCCAGCAGCCCCAGGACAGGAGACCCCTACGAGCAGTACTTC.

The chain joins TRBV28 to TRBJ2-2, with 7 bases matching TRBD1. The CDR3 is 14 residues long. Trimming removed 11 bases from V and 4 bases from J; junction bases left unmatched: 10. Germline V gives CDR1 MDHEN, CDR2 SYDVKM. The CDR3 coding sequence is TGTGCCGCCCGACAGGGTTCTAGCACCGGGGAGCTGTTTTTT. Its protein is CAARQGSSTGELFF.

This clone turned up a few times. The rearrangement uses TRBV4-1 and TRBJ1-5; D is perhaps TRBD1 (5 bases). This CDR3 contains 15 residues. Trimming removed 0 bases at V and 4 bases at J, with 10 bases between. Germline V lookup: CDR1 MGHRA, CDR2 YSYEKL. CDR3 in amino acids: CASSQDGQGNQPQHF. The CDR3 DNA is TGCGCCAGCAGCCAAGATGGGCAGGGTAATCAGCCCCAGCATTTT.

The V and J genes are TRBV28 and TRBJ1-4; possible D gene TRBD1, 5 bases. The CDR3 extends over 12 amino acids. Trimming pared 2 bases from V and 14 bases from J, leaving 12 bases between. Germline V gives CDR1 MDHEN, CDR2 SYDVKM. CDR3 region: CASSLDAGLLFF. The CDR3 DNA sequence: TGTGCCAGCAGTTTAGACGCGGGGCTTCTGTTTTTT.

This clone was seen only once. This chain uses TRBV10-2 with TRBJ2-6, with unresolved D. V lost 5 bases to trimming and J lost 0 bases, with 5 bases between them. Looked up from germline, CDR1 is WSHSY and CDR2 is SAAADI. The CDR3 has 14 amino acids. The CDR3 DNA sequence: TGCGCCAGCAGTTCCAGCTCTGGGGCCAACGTCCTGACTTTC. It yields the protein CASSSSSGANVLTF.

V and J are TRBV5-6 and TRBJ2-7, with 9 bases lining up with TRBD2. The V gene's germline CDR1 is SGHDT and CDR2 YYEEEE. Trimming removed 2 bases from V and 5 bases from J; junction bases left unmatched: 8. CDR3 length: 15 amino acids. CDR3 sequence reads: CASSFSGGRLDEQYF. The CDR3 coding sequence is TGTGCCAGCAGCTTTAGCGGGGGCCGGCTGGACGAGCAGTACTTC. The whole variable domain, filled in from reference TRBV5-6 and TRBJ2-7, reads DAGVTQSPTHLIKTRGQQVTLRCSPKSGHDTVSWYQQALGQGPQFIFQYYEEEERQRGNFPDRFSGHQFPNYSSELNVNALLLGDSALYLCASSFSGGRLDEQYFGPGTRLTVT.

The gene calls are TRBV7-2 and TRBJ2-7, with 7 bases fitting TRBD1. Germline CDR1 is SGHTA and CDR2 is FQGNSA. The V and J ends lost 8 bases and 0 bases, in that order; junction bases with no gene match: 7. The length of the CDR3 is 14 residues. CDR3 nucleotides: TGTGCCAGCTCTAGGGGGCCAAGCTCCTACGAGCAGTACTTC. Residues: CASSRGPSSYEQYF.

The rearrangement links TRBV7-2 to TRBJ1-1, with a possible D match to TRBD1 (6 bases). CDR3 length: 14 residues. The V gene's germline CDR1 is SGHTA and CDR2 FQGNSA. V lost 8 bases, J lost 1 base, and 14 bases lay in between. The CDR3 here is CASGRIQGNTEAFF. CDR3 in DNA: TGTGCCAGCGGCCGCATACAGGGGAACACTGAAGCTTTCTTT.

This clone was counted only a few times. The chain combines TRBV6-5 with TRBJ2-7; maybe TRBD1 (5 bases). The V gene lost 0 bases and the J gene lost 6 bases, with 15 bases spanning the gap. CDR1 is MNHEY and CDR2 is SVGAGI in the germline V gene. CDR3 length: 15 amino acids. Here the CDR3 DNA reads TGTGCCAGCAGTTACTCTCGTCAGGACACGTTCGAGCAGTACTTC. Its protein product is CASSYSRQDTFEQYF.

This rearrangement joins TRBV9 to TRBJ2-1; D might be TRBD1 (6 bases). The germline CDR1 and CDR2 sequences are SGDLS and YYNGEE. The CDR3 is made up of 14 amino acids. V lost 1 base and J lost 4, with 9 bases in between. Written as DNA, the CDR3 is TGTGCCAGCAGCGTAACGGGGACATACAATGAGCAGTTCTTC. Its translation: CASSVTGTYNEQFF.

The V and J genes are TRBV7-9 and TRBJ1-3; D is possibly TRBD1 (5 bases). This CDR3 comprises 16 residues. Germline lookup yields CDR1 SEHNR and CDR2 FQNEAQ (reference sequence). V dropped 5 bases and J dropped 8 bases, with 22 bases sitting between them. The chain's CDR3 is CASSKEGGISRDTIYF. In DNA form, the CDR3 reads TGTGCCAGCAGCAAAGAGGGAGGCATTTCCAGGGACACCATATATTTT. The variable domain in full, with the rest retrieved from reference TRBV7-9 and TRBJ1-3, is DTGVSQNPRHKITKRGQNVTFRCDPISEHNRLYWYRQTLGQGPEFLTYFQNEAQLEKSRLLSDRFSAERPKGSFSTLEIQRTEQGDSAMYLCASSKEGGISRDTIYFGEGSWLTVV.

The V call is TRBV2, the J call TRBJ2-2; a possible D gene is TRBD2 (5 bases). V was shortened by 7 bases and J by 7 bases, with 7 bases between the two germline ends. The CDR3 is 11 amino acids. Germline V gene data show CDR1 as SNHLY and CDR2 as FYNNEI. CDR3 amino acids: CASTEGGELFF. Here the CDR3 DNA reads TGTGCCAGCACCGAGGGCGGGGAGCTGTTTTTT.

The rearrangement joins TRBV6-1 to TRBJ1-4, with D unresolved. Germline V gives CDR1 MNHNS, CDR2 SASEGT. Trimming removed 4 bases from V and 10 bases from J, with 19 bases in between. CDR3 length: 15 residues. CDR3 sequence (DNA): TGTGCCAGCAGTGGGGAGGGTTCCCCCCGGGGAAAACTGTTTTTT. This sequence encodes CASSGEGSPRGKLFF.

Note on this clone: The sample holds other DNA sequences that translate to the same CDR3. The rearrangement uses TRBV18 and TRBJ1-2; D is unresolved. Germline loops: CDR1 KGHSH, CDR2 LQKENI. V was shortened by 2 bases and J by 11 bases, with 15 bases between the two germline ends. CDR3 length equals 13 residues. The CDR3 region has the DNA TGTGCCAGCTCACCATTCGGGTTAGGCGGTTACACCTTC. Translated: CASSPFGLGGYTF.

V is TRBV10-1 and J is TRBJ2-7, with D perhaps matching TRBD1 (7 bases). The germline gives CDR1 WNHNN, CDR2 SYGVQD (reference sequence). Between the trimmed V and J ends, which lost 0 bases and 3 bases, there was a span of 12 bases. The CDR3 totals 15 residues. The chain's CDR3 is CASSESTRGDYEQYF. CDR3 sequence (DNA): TGCGCCAGCAGTGAGTCTACCAGGGGGGACTACGAGCAGTACTTC.

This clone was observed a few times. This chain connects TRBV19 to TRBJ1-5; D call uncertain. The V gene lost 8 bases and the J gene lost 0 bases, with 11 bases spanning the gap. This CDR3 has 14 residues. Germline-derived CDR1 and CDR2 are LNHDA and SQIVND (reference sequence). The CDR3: CASSQVYSNQPQHF. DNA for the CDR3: TGTGCCAGTTCTCAGGTTTATAGCAATCAGCCCCAGCATTTT.

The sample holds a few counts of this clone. The CDR3 protein is CASSGLAGGPETQYF. In DNA form, the CDR3 reads TGTGCCAGCAGTGGGCTAGCGGGGGGGCCGGAGACCCAGTACTTC. V gene TRBV6-5 combines with J gene TRBJ2-5, with 12 bases that match TRBD2. The CDR3 spans 15 residues. CDR1 MNHEY and CDR2 SVGAGI come from the germline V gene. V gave up 5 bases and J gave up 5 bases; unmatched junction bases: 6.

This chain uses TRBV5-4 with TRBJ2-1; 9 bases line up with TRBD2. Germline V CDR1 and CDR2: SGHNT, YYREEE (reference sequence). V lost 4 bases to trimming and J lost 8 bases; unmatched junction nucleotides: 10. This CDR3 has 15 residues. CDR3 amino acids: CASSPKRGVGDEQFF. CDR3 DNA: TGTGCCAGCAGCCCTAAGCGGGGGGTTGGCGATGAGCAGTTCTTC.

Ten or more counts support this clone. This CDR3 reads CASTVGQARGYTF. CDR3 DNA sequence: TGTGCCAGCACCGTGGGACAAGCTAGGGGCTACACCTTC. V is TRBV4-2 and J is TRBJ1-2; D perhaps matches TRBD1 (6 bases). Trimming removed 7 bases at V and 8 bases at J, with 17 bases between. CDR1 LGHNA and CDR2 YNFKEQ come from the germline V gene. The CDR3 has 13 residues.

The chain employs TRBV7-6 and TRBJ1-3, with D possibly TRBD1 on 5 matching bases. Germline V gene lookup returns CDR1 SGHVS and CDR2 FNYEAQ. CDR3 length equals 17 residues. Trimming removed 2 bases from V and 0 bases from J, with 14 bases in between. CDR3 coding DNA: TGTGCCAGCAGCTTAAGGACGGGTAGGGGCTCTGGAAACACCATATATTTT. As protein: CASSLRTGRGSGNTIYF.

The CDR3 sequence is CASSLGGTSGGPDTQYF. CDR3 DNA sequence: TGCGCCAGCAGCTTGGGGGGGACTAGCGGGGGTCCAGATACGCAGTATTTT. The chain employs TRBV5-1 and TRBJ2-3; TRBD2 aligns across 14 bases. Germline V lookup: CDR1 SGHRS, CDR2 YFSETQ. The CDR3 totals 17 residues. V was pared by 0 bases and J by 4 bases, with 4 bases of the junction left unmatched.

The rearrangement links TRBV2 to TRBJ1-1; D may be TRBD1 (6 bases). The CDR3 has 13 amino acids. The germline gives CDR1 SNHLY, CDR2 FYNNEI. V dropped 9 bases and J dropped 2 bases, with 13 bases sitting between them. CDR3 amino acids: CASKTGINTEAFF. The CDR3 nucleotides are TGTGCCAGTAAGACAGGAATTAACACTGAAGCTTTCTTT. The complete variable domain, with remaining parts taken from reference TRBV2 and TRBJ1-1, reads EPEVTQTPSHQVTQMGQEVILRCVPISNHLYFYWYRQILGQKVEFLVSFYNNEISEKSEIFDDQFSVERPDGSNFTLKIRSTKLEDSAMYFCASKTGINTEAFFGQGTRLTVV.